These 20 T cell receptor beta chains were sequenced from one sample in a study of blood T cell repertoires in COVID-19. This table comes from immunoSEQ multiplex PCR, and its TCRdb copy is limited to in-frame clones, with some not included. The profile covers approximately 390,000 clones, with roughly 90% appearing a single time and roughly 2% taken by the ten largest. Sequencing used PBMCs or T cells enriched from blood (not recorded which). All receptors come from a woman in her 40s with acute COVID-19.

CDR3 bases: TGTGCCAGCAGCTTGCTAGCGGTGGGCACAGATACGCAGTATTTT. Translating gives CASSLLAVGTDTQYF. The rearrangement joins TRBV5-6 to TRBJ2-3, with 7 bases aligning to TRBD2. J gave up 1 base and V 1 base, and 3 bases lay outside the gene matches. This CDR3 region has 15 residues. The germline gives CDR1 SGHDT, CDR2 YYEEEE.

This clone was found once. The chain has TRBV12-5 and TRBJ1-1; 8 bases match TRBD1. In germline, CDR1 is LGHNT, CDR2 FRNRAP. The CDR3 spans 13 residues. Unmatched junction bases numbered 0, after V lost 1 base and J lost 5 bases. CDR3 bases: TGTGCTAGTGGTTTGGACAGGGGGACTGAAGCTTTCTTT. It yields the protein CASGLDRGTEAFF.

The chain uses TRBV19 and TRBJ1-2; TRBD1 matches 7 bases. Per the germline V gene, CDR1 is LNHDA and CDR2 is SQIVND (reference sequence). The CDR3 extends over 12 amino acids. Unmatched junction bases numbered 7, after V lost 5 bases and J lost 10 bases. CDR3 region: CASSSTGDHYTF. In DNA, the CDR3 is TGTGCCAGTAGTTCAACAGGGGACCACTACACCTTC.

On this clone: The sample contains more than one DNA sequence encoding this CDR3. The V call is TRBV7-9, the J call TRBJ2-3; 8 bases are shared with TRBD1. V lost 3 bases and J lost 4; bases outside the gene matches: 6. The CDR3 extends over 15 amino acids. Germline CDR1 SEHNR, CDR2 FQNEAQ (reference sequence). For the CDR3, the DNA is TGTGCCAGCAGCTTTGGACAGGGCGAGGCAGATACGCAGTATTTT. It translates to CASSFGQGEADTQYF.

The gene calls are TRBV7-9 and TRBJ2-1; D uncertain. The CDR3 is 13 residues long. The V gene lost 6 bases and the J gene lost 9 bases, with 15 bases spanning the gap. Germline V CDR1 and CDR2: SEHNR, FQNEAQ (reference sequence). CDR3 residues: CASSSLEISEQFF. CDR3 nucleotide sequence: TGTGCCAGCAGTTCACTTGAGATATCTGAGCAGTTCTTC.

The chain links TRBV5-6 to TRBJ2-7; TRBD1 aligns across 11 bases. Germline CDR1 SGHDT, CDR2 YYEEEE. The V and J ends lost 4 bases and 3 bases, in that order; junction bases with no gene match: 6. This CDR3 has 15 amino acids. CDR3 DNA: TGTGCCAGCAGCCCTCACGGGACAGGGGGCTACGAGCAGTACTTC. Amino acids: CASSPHGTGGYEQYF.

This clone was observed a few times. The chain couples TRBV2 to TRBJ2-1; 8 nucleotides align to TRBD1. The CDR3 is 14 residues long. Germline CDR1 and CDR2: SNHLY and FYNNEI. J lost 7 bases, V lost 8 bases, and 10 bases had no gene match. The CDR3 DNA sequence: TGTGCCAGCTCAGGGGGCAAGGTGGTGAATGAGCAGTTCTTC. This codes for CASSGGKVVNEQFF.

The V call is TRBV5-1, the J call TRBJ2-5; 11 nucleotides line up with TRBD1. Germline V gives CDR1 SGHRS, CDR2 YFSETQ. The junction had 7 bases not matched to a gene; V was cut back by 4 bases and J by 5 bases. This CDR3 has 15 amino acids. The CDR3 DNA is TGCGCCAGCAGCGTCAGGACAGGGGGCCAGGAGACCCAGTACTTC. Protein: CASSVRTGGQETQYF.

This chain links TRBV14 with TRBJ1-1; D gene ambiguous. Trimming took off 0 bases at V and 4 bases at J, with 12 bases between the two ends. The CDR3 loop spans 15 amino acids. Germline V gene data show CDR1 as SGHDN and CDR2 as FVKESK. CDR3 residues: CASSQDHRVGTEAFF. CDR3 nucleotides: TGTGCCAGCAGCCAAGATCACCGGGTGGGCACTGAAGCTTTCTTT. The whole variable domain, filled in from reference TRBV14 and TRBJ1-1, reads EAGVTQFPSHSVIEKGQTVTLRCDPISGHDNLYWYRRVMGKEIKFLLHFVKESKQDESGMPNNRFLAERTGGTYSTLKVQPAELEDSGVYFCASSQDHRVGTEAFFGQGTRLTVV.

The J gene is TRBJ2-7, the V gene TRBV10-3; the match to TRBD2 covers 7 bases. The CDR3 has 14 residues. Unmatched junction bases numbered 6, after V lost 4 bases and J lost 3 bases. Germline-derived CDR1 and CDR2 are ENHRY and SYGVKD. CDR3 nucleotides: TGTGCCATCAGTGGAGCGGGACGCCTCTACGAGCAGTACTTC. The encoded protein is CAISGAGRLYEQYF.

This chain uses TRBV2 with TRBJ2-1, with TRBD1 identical over 7 bases. CDR1 SNHLY and CDR2 FYNNEI come from the germline V gene. With 4 bases clipped from V and 1 base from J, the junction kept 4 bases outside the gene matches. CDR3 size: 15 residues. CDR3 DNA: TGTGCCAGCAGTGGGGACAGAGGGTCCTACAATGAGCAGTTCTTC. It is translated as CASSGDRGSYNEQFF.

The chain recombines TRBV19 with TRBJ1-3; D is undetermined. V was trimmed by 1 base and J by 4 bases, leaving 8 bases between them. From germline, CDR1 is LNHDA and CDR2 SQIVND (reference sequence). The CDR3 totals 14 residues. The CDR3 sequence: CASSIVGPGNTIYF. The CDR3 bases are TGTGCCAGTAGTATAGTGGGCCCCGGAAACACCATATATTTT.

This sequence joins TRBV27 and TRBJ1-6; D ambiguous. Germline CDR1 MNHEY, CDR2 SMNVEV (reference sequence). The CDR3 spans 13 residues. V was shortened by 9 bases and J by 9 bases, with 15 bases between the two germline ends. This CDR3 is CASREFASSPLHF. The CDR3 nucleotides read TGTGCCAGTCGGGAGTTCGCGAGTTCACCCCTCCACTTT.

The chain carries TRBV6-5 and TRBJ1-5; TRBD1 is a possible D gene (5 bases). The length of the CDR3 is 14 residues. Deletions cut 1 base from V and 5 bases from J, with 9 bases between. Looked up from germline, CDR1 is MNHEY and CDR2 is SVGAGI. The CDR3 DNA is TGTGCCAGCAGTTACTATTCGGGGGATCAGCCCCAGCATTTT. Its protein product is CASSYYSGDQPQHF.

The rearrangement links TRBV27 to TRBJ2-3; 8 bases are a match to TRBD2. Unmatched junction bases numbered 5, after V lost 4 bases and J lost 2 bases. The CDR3 loop spans 15 amino acids. Looked up from germline, CDR1 is MNHEY and CDR2 is SMNVEV (reference sequence). The CDR3 nucleotides read TGTGCCAGCAGTTCCGCGGGGGGTATCACAGATACGCAGTATTTT. This encodes CASSSAGGITDTQYF.

V gene TRBV19 combines with J gene TRBJ1-2, with D unclear. There are 14 residues in the CDR3. Germline V gene sequence: CDR1 LNHDA, CDR2 SQIVND (reference sequence). V gave up 4 bases and J gave up 4 bases, with 13 bases separating them. CDR3 nucleotides: TGTGCCAGTAGTAGACAACGTTCCGGCTATGGCTACACCTTC. This sequence encodes CASSRQRSGYGYTF.

This clone was recorded only once. CDR3 protein: CASSLRGQGPEQFF. The CDR3 nucleotides are TGTGCCAGCAGCCTACGGGGACAGGGCCCTGAGCAGTTCTTC. The chain combines TRBV7-9 with TRBJ2-1; TRBD1 aligns across 9 bases. The CDR3 consists of 14 residues. Unmatched junction bases numbered 8, after V lost 5 bases and J lost 9 bases. Germline values: CDR1 SEHNR, CDR2 FQNEAQ (reference sequence). The variable domain in full, with the rest retrieved from reference TRBV7-9 and TRBJ2-1, is DTGVSQNPRHKITKRGQNVTFRCDPISEHNRLYWYRQTLGQGPEFLTYFQNEAQLEKSRLLSDRFSAERPKGSFSTLEIQRTEQGDSAMYLCASSLRGQGPEQFFGPGTRLTVL.

The chain uses TRBV24-1 and TRBJ2-3; the D gene is possibly TRBD2 (5 bases). Trimming removed 3 bases at V and 4 bases at J, with 7 bases between. There are 13 residues in the CDR3. Germline loops: CDR1 KGHDR, CDR2 SFDVKD. CDR3: CATSDGSADTQYF. The DNA of the CDR3 is TGTGCCACCAGTGATGGGAGCGCAGATACGCAGTATTTT.

This clone is a singleton in its sample. V usage is TRBV6-5 and J usage is TRBJ2-7; tentative D call: TRBD2 (6 bases). Germline V gives CDR1 MNHEY, CDR2 SVGAGI. V was trimmed by 5 bases and J by 2 bases, leaving 13 bases between them. The CDR3 contains 14 residues. CDR3 residues: CASSRGRPPYEQYF. The DNA of the CDR3 is TGTGCCAGCAGTCGAGGGAGGCCCCCCTACGAGCAGTACTTC.

The chain links TRBV7-8 to TRBJ2-3, with 11 bases identical to TRBD2. Germline lookup yields CDR1 SGHVS and CDR2 FQNEAQ. V was pared by 5 bases and J by 5 bases, with 6 bases of the junction left unmatched. CDR3 length: 15 amino acids. The CDR3 reads CASSRSSGGLDTQYF. In DNA, the CDR3 is TGTGCCAGCAGCCGTTCTAGCGGGGGGTTAGATACGCAGTATTTT. Full variable domain (remainder filled in from reference TRBV7-8 and TRBJ2-3): GAGVSQSPRYKVAKRGQDVALRCDPISGHVSLFWYQQALGQGPEFLTYFQNEAQLDKSGLPSDRFFAERPEGSVSTLKIQRTQQEDSAVYLCASSRSSGGLDTQYFGPGTRLTVL.